This T cell receptor beta chain emerged from a study of OX40 agonist ivuxolimab in advanced cancers. Study summary: Partial responses were seen in three patients, one with hepatocellular carcinoma and two with cutaneous melanoma. General study points: There were, on average, more expanded clones in CD8+ T cells than in CD4+.

Details on this clone: Its cognate antigen is unknown.

Trimming took off 10 bases at V and 9 bases at J, with 13 bases between the two ends. The CDR3 loop spans 11 amino acids. CDR1 and CDR2 (germline): MDHEN, SYDVKM. TCRdb keeps only in-frame clones here, not all; method: immunoSEQ multiplex PCR. The sample contains roughly 80,000 clones, 65% to 90% of which appear only once. The sample consisted of CD4+ or CD8+ T cells sorted from blood, taken in a trial of the OX40 agonist ivuxolimab. The sequence derives from an adult with an advanced solid tumor such as melanoma, head and neck, liver or kidney cancer. The chain links TRBV28 to TRBJ2-1; a possible D gene is TRBD1 (5 bases). The CDR3 reads CAIQGIGEQFF. The CDR3 coding sequence is TGTGCCATCCAGGGTATAGGTGAGCAGTTCTTC.